The 3 T cell receptor beta chains below come from one sample, sequenced in a study of molecular identifiers for immune sequencing clone quantification. TCRdb itself ran the PCR reads through MiXCR, one entry per CDR3 protein. The repertoire has approximately 630,000 distinct CDR3 sequences, roughly 25% of them found once; the top ten carry about 0.8%. Sample: naive CD8+ T cells from blood, with Jurkat cell RNA spiked in. The subset here: FACS-sorted CD8+CD4-CCR7+CD45RA+ naive T cells. The receptors here all came from a human donor in good health. Some libraries in this study had Jurkat cell RNA spiked in.

This clonotype was seen only a few times. One junction end disagrees with the germline gene, perhaps due to a read error. The chain joins TRBV11-2 to TRBJ2-1; D gene uncertain. CDR3 size: 12 residues. The V gene's germline CDR1 is SGHAT and CDR2 FQNNGV. The DNA of the CDR3 is TGTGCCAGCAGCTCCCCCTCCCGTGAGCAGGTCTTC. Its translation is CASSSPSREQVF.

Details on this clonotype: A much larger clone is a single base away; this may be a read error. The rearrangement links TRBV4-3 to TRBJ2-7; TRBD1 might be the D (6 bases). The CDR3 covers 12 residues. In germline, CDR1 is LGHNA, CDR2 YSLEER. CDR3 protein: CARTDSPYAQYF. The CDR3 DNA sequence: TGCGCCAGAACGGACAGTCCCTACGCGCAGTACTTC.

This clonotype was seen at least ten times. V gene TRBV6-2 or TRBV6-3 combines with J gene TRBJ2-3; TRBD2 might be the D (6 bases). The germline CDR1 and CDR2 sequences are MNHEY and SVGEGT. V shed 6 bases and J shed 4 bases, with 14 bases lying between them. The CDR3 is 14 residues long. CDR3 in DNA: TGTGCCAGCAGCTGGGGGGTGGACCCAGATACGCAGTATTTT. Translation: CASSWGVDPDTQYF.